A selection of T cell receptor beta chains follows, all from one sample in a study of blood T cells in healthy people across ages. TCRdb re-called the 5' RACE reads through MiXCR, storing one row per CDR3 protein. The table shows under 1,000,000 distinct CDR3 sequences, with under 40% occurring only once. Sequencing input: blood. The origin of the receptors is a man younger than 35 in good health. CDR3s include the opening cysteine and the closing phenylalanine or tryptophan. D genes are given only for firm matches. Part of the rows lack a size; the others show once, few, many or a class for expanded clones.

TGTGCCAGCCGTGATGACAGTGCCTACTATGGCTACACCTTC,CASRDDSAYYGYTF,TRBV25-1,TRBJ1-2,.,.
TGTGCCAGCAGTTCGCCGGGACAGGGGCACTACGAGCAGTACTTC,CASSSPGQGHYEQYF,TRBV6-5,TRBJ2-7,few,TRBD1
TGCGCCAGCAGCTTGGCCCTTGGGGAGGGCACTGAAGCTTTCTTT,CASSLALGEGTEAFF,TRBV5-1,TRBJ1-1,.,.
TGCAGCGCGGACCCCCGTGATACGCAGTATTTT,CSADPRDTQYF,TRBV29-1,TRBJ2-3,many,.
TGTGCCAGCAGCCCCCCGACAGGATCGAACACCGGGGAGCTGTTTTTT,CASSPPTGSNTGELFF,TRBV7-9,TRBJ2-2,.,.
TGTGCCAGCAGCTTACGACTAGCGGGGGGCCCTGGGGATACGCAGTATTTT,CASSLRLAGGPGDTQYF,TRBV13,TRBJ2-3,few,TRBD2
TGCAGTGCTAGAGACCCAGGGGGGCACGAGCAGTTCTTC,CSARDPGGHEQFF,TRBV20-1,TRBJ2-1,.,.
TGCAGTGCGGGACAGGGGGCGCTTAGGGATGGCTACACCTTC,CSAGQGALRDGYTF,TRBV20-1,TRBJ1-2,few,TRBD1
TGTGCCAGCAGCCAAACATGGGCCCAGTACTTC,CASSQTWAQYF,TRBV3-1,TRBJ2-5,.,.
TGCGCCAGCAGAGAACAGGGGGATCGTGGAGATACGCAGTATTTT,CASREQGDRGDTQYF,TRBV5-1,TRBJ2-3,many,TRBD1
TGTGCCATCAGTGAAGCGGGGGCCACAGATACGCAGTATTTT,CAISEAGATDTQYF,TRBV10-3,TRBJ2-3,many,TRBD2
TGTGCCAGCAGTTTCCAGGGGTTGAAAGAGACCCAGTACTTC,CASSFQGLKETQYF,TRBV28,TRBJ2-5,.,.
TGTGCCAGCAGCCCACCTACCGGGACACGATCTGAGCAGTTCTTC,CASSPPTGTRSEQFF,TRBV5-6,TRBJ2-1,few,.
TGTGCCAGCACCCCGGCAGGGTTGACCTACGAGCAGTACTTC,CASTPAGLTYEQYF,TRBV28,TRBJ2-7,.,.
TGCGCCAGCAGTGGGACAGTGGGGGAACGACTGTTTTTT,CASSGTVGERLFF,TRBV5-1,TRBJ1-4,few,TRBD1
TGTGCCAGCAGTTTAGGACTAGCTCCAGGCACAGATACGCAGTATTTT,CASSLGLAPGTDTQYF,TRBV7-2,TRBJ2-3,many,TRBD2
TGTGCCAGCAGCGAGGGGACAGTTCCAGCTTTCTTT,CASSEGTVPAFF,TRBV7-3,TRBJ1-1,.,TRBD1
TGCGCCAGCAGCTTGGGTGGAGGGCTTCGCGAGCAGTACTTC,CASSLGGGLREQYF,TRBV5-1,TRBJ2-7,few,.
TGTGCCAGCAGCTTAGACGGGAGTGAACAAGAGACCCAGTACTTC,CASSLDGSEQETQYF,TRBV11-1,TRBJ2-5,.,.
TGTGCCATCAGTGACACCGGTGGTTACTATGGCTACACCTTC,CAISDTGGYYGYTF,TRBV10-3,TRBJ1-2,few,.
TGTGCTAGTGGTTCGAGACAGGGGAGCGGAAATGAGCAGTTCTTC,CASGSRQGSGNEQFF,TRBV12-5,TRBJ2-1,.,TRBD1
TGTGCCAGCAGCTTAGGTGGGGACAGGGGGCAAAACGAGCAGTACTTC,CASSLGGDRGQNEQYF,TRBV7-3,TRBJ2-7,few,TRBD1
TGTGCCAGCAGCTGGGAATTTATGGCGGGGGGCACCCACGAGCAGTACTTC,CASSWEFMAGGTHEQYF,TRBV5-4,TRBJ2-7,few,TRBD2
TGTGCCAGCAGCCGGTATGTCGACCAGAGCTCCTACGAGCAGTACTTC,CASSRYVDQSSYEQYF,TRBV7-9,TRBJ2-7,.,.
TGCGCCAGCAGCCAAGAATCCATAGCGGGGGGGGCCAACGTCCTGACTTTC,CASSQESIAGGANVLTF,TRBV4-3,TRBJ2-6,few,TRBD2
TGCAGTGCTAGAAGCCCGGACCAGTACTTC,CSARSPDQYF,TRBV20-1,TRBJ2-5,.,.
TGTGCCACCAGCAGAGACAGGGGATTGGGGAGCGAGCAGTACTTC,CATSRDRGLGSEQYF,TRBV15,TRBJ2-7,.,.
TGTGCCAGCAGTCATGTCACAGGGTTGTTGAATGAAAAACTGTTTTTT,CASSHVTGLLNEKLFF,TRBV14,TRBJ1-4,few,.
TGCAGTGCTAGAGACGCGACGTGGTGGGGGGCCCCCACCTATGGCTACACCTTC,CSARDATWWGAPTYGYTF,TRBV20-1,TRBJ1-2,few,.
TGTGCCAGCAGCCGAACCGGGTCCACTGAAGCTTTCTTT,CASSRTGSTEAFF,TRBV4-2,TRBJ1-1,.,.
TGTGCCAGCAGTTTTGGCACGGGGGGGCACTACAATGAGCAGTACTTC,CASSFGTGGHYNEQYF,TRBV6-2/TRBV6-3,TRBJ2-7,.,TRBD2